The next 10 T cell receptor beta chains were all read from a single sample in a study of T cells after yellow fever vaccination. TCRdb re-called the 5' RACE reads through MiXCR, storing one row per CDR3 protein. The sample has around 350,000 distinct CDR3 sequences, 6.2% seen once. Sequencing used PBMCs, obtained 5 days after the yellow fever booster vaccination. The source of these receptors is a man younger than 40 who received the YFV17D yellow fever vaccine.

This clonotype was seen a handful of times. V and J are TRBV20-1 and TRBJ1-6; 8 bases are a match to TRBD1. CDR3 length: 14 residues. The trim removed 5 bases at V and 8 bases at J, leaving 8 bases unmatched. CDR1 and CDR2 (germline): DFQATT, SNEGSKA (reference sequence). In DNA, the CDR3 is TGCAGTGCTTATGGACAGGGTGGTCATTCACCCCTCCACTTT. It encodes CSAYGQGGHSPLHF.

This clonotype was observed a few times. The CDR3, as DNA: TGTGCCAGCAGTTACCGCCAGCCTCCGAACACTGAAGCTTTCTTT. This translates into CASSYRQPPNTEAFF. This chain uses TRBV6-5 with TRBJ1-1, with no clear D. CDR1 is MNHEY, CDR2 SVGAGI, per germline. The CDR3 is made up of 15 amino acids. With 2 bases removed from V and 1 base from J, the gap between germline ends came to 11 bases.

The chain joins TRBV5-1 to TRBJ1-1, with D possibly matching TRBD1 (5 bases). The CDR3 totals 13 residues. Germline V gives CDR1 SGHRS, CDR2 YFSETQ. The V gene lost 2 bases and the J gene lost 4 bases, with 9 bases spanning the gap. The CDR3: CASSFEGLTEAFF. CDR3 coding DNA: TGCGCCAGCAGCTTTGAGGGGCTCACTGAAGCTTTCTTT. The full variable domain, rest sourced from reference TRBV5-1 and TRBJ1-1, is KAGVTQTPRYLIKTRGQQVTLSCSPISGHRSVSWYQQTPGQGLQFLFEYFSETQRNKGNFPGRFSGRQFSNSRSEMNVSTLELGDSALYLCASSFEGLTEAFFGQGTRLTVV.

This clonotype was seen many times. The chain is built from TRBV7-9 and TRBJ2-5; TRBD1 might be the D (6 bases). Trimming took 7 bases from V and 1 from J, leaving 10 bases between them. Germline lookup yields CDR1 SEHNR and CDR2 FQNEAQ (reference sequence). CDR3 length equals 13 residues. In DNA form, the CDR3 reads TGTGCCAGCACCATACAGGGCCAAGAGACCCAGTACTTC. It translates to CASTIQGQETQYF.

This clonotype appeared a single time. The V call is TRBV3-1, the J call TRBJ2-4, with D possibly matching TRBD2 (6 bases). CDR3 length: 17 residues. The V and J ends lost 11 bases and 5 bases respectively, with 28 bases between them. CDR1 and CDR2 (germline): LGHDT, YNNKEL (reference sequence). The CDR3 sequence: CASTQDLAGRVENIQYF. CDR3 nucleotides: TGTGCCTCCACCCAAGATCTGGCGGGAAGGGTCGAAAACATTCAGTACTTC. The complete variable domain, with remaining parts taken from reference TRBV3-1 and TRBJ2-4, reads DTAVSQTPKYLVTQMGNDKSIKCEQNLGHDTMYWYKQDSKKFLKIMFSYNNKELIINETVPNRFSPKSPDKAHLNLHINSLELGDSAVYFCASTQDLAGRVENIQYFGAGTRLSVL.

To note about this clonotype: A much larger clone lies one base from this, so it may be a read error. The CDR3 region is CASSLQDSTYEQYF. CDR3 coding DNA: TGCGCCAGCAGCTTGCAGGATTCCACCTACGAGCAGTACTTC. The chain employs TRBV5-1 and TRBJ2-7; D is unclear. Germline lookup yields CDR1 SGHRS and CDR2 YFSETQ. The germline V and J ends were trimmed by 1 base and 2 bases, with 10 bases remaining between them. The CDR3 is 14 residues long. Full variable domain (remainder filled in from reference TRBV5-1 and TRBJ2-7): KAGVTQTPRYLIKTRGQQVTLSCSPISGHRSVSWYQQTPGQGLQFLFEYFSETQRNKGNFPGRFSGRQFSNSRSEMNVSTLELGDSALYLCASSLQDSTYEQYFGPGTRLTVT.

This clonotype was seen repeatedly, ten times or more. The V and J genes are TRBV28 and TRBJ2-7; 8 bases are shared with TRBD2. This CDR3 has 13 residues. The germline gives CDR1 MDHEN, CDR2 SYDVKM. After removal of 5 bases from V and 7 bases from J, the junction contained 7 bases not matched to a gene. In DNA form, the CDR3 reads TGTGCCAGCAGTGGCGGGAGGACCGGAGAGCAGTACTTC. Amino acid sequence: CASSGGRTGEQYF. The variable domain in full, with the rest retrieved from reference TRBV28 and TRBJ2-7, is DVKVTQSSRYLVKRTGEKVFLECVQDMDHENMFWYRQDPGLGLRLIYFSYDVKMKEKGDIPEGYSVSREKKERFSLILESASTNQTSMYLCASSGGRTGEQYFGPGTRLTVT.

This clonotype was counted only a few times. The chain combines TRBV20-1 with TRBJ1-1, with D possibly matching TRBD1 (6 bases). The CDR3 runs to 14 residues. Per the germline V gene, CDR1 is DFQATT and CDR2 is SNEGSKA (reference sequence). V was trimmed by 0 bases and J by 0 bases, leaving 8 bases between them. The CDR3 nucleotides read TGCAGTGCTAGAGACCAGGGGATGAACACTGAAGCTTTCTTT. As protein: CSARDQGMNTEAFF.

The chain links TRBV5-1 to TRBJ2-1; the D gene could be TRBD1 or TRBD2 (6 bases each). The CDR3 sequence is 17 residues long. Trimming cost V 1 base and J 7 bases, with 21 bases left between them. Germline CDR1 is SGHRS and CDR2 is YFSETQ. Here the CDR3 DNA reads TGCGCCAGCAGCTTGACTCAAGCGGGTCGGACAGCGAATGAGCAGTTCTTC. Translated, it gives CASSLTQAGRTANEQFF.

This clonotype has more than one count but fewer than ten. The chain joins TRBV18 to TRBJ1-1; 7 bases are shared with TRBD1. V gave up 1 base and J gave up 2 bases; unmatched junction bases: 4. Per the germline V gene, CDR1 is KGHSH and CDR2 is LQKENI. The length of the CDR3 is 15 residues. The CDR3 nucleotides read TGTGCCAGCTCACCACTGGGGACAGTCAACACTGAAGCTTTCTTT. Protein: CASSPLGTVNTEAFF.